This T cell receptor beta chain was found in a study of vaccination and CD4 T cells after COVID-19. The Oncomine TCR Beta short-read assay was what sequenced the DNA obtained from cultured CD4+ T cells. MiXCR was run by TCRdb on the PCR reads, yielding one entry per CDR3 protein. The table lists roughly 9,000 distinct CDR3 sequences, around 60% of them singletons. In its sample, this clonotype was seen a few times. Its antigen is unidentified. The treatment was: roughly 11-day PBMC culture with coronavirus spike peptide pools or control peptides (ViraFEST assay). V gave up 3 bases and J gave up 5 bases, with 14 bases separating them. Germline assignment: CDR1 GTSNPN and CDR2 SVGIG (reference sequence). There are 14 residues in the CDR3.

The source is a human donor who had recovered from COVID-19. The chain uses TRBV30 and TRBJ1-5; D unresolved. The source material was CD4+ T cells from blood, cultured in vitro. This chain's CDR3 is CAWRGIGPHQPQHF. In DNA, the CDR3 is TGTGCCTGGAGGGGGATAGGACCTCATCAGCCCCAGCATTTT.